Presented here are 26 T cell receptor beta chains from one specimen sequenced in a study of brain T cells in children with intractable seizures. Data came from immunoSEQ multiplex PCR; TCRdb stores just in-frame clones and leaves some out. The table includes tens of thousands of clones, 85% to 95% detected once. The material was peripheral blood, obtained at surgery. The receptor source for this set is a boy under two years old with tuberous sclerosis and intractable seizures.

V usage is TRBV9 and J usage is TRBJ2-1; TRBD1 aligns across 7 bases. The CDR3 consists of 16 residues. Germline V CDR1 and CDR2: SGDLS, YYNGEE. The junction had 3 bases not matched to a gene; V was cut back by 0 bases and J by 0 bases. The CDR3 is CASSVETGSSYNEQFF. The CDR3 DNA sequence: TGTGCCAGCAGCGTAGAGACAGGGAGCTCCTACAATGAGCAGTTCTTC.

In nucleotides, the CDR3 is TGTGCCAGCAGTGCGACTAGCGGAGGCCAAGAGACCCAGTACTTC. It specifies CASSATSGGQETQYF. The gene calls are TRBV6-4 and TRBJ2-5; 9 bases are a match to TRBD2. V lost 4 bases and J lost 1; bases outside the gene matches: 4. The CDR3 runs 15 residues. Germline values: CDR1 MRHNA, CDR2 SNTAGT.

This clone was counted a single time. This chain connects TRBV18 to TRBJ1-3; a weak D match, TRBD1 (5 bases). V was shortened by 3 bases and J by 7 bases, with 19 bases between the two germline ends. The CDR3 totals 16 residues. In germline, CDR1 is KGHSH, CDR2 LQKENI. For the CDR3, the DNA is TGTGCCAGCTCACCCGGGGCCCAGGGAGGATCGAACACCATATATTTT. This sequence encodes CASSPGAQGGSNTIYF.

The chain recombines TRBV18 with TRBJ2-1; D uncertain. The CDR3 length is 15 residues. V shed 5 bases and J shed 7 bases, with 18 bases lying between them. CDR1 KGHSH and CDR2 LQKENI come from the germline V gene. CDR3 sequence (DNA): TGTGCCAGCTCATCTAGATCCCTAGGTGCGAATGAGCAGTTCTTC. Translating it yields CASSSRSLGANEQFF.

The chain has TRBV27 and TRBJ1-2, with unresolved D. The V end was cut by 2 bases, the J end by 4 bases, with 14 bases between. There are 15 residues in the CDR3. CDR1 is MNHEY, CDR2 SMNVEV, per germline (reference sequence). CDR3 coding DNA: TGTGCCAGCAGTTTAACCGGAAGGCACGTCTATGGCTACACCTTC. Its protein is CASSLTGRHVYGYTF.

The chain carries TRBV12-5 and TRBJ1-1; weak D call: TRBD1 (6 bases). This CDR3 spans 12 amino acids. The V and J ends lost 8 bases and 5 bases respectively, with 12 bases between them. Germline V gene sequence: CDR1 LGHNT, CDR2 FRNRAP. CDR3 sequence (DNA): TGTGCTAGTCGAGAGGGGGGGACTGAAGCTTTCTTT. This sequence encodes CASREGGTEAFF. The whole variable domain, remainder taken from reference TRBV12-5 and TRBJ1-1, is DARVTQTPRHKVTEMGQEVTMRCQPILGHNTVFWYRQTMMQGLELLAYFRNRAPLDDSGMPKDRFSAEMPDATLATLKIQPSEPRDSAVYFCASREGGTEAFFGQGTRLTVV.

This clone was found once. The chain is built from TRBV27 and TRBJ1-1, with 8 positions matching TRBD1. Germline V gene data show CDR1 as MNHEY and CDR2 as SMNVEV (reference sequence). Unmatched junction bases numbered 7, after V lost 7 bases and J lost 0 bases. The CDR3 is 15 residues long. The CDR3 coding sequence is TGTGCCAGCAAGGACAGGGCTTACTTGAACACTGAAGCTTTCTTT. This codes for CASKDRAYLNTEAFF.

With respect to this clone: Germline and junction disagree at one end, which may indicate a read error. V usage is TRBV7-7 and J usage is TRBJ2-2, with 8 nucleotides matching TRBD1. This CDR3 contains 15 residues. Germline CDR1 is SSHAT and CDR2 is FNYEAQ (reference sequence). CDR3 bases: TGTGCTAGCAGCTTAGGGACAGGGAACACCGGGGAGCTGTTTTTT. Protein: CASSLGTGNTGELFF.

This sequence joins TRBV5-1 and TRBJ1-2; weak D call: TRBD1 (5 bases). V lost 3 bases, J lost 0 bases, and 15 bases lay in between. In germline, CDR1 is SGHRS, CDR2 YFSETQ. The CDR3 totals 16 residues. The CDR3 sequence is CASSYSGTGTNYGYTF. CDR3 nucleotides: TGCGCCAGCAGCTACTCCGGGACGGGAACTAACTATGGCTACACCTTC.

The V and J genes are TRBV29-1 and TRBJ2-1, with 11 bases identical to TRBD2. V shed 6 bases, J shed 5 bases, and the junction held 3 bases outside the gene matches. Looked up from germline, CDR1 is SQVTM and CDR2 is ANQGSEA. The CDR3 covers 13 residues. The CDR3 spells CSVGLAVNNEQFF. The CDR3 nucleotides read TGCAGCGTGGGACTAGCGGTAAACAATGAGCAGTTCTTC.

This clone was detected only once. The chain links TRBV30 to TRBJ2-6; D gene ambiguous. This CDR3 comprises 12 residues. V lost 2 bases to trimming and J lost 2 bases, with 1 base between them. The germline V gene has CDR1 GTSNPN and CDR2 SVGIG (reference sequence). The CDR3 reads CAWSTGANVLTF. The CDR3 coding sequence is TGTGCCTGGAGTACTGGGGCCAACGTCCTGACTTTC.

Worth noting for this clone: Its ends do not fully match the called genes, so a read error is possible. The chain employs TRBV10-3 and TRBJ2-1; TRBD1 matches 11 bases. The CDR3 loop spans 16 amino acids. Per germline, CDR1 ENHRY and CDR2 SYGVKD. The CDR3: CATSVSRDRGDNEQFF. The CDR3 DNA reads TGTGCCACCAGTGTCTCTAGGGACAGGGGGGATAATGAGCAGTTCTTC.

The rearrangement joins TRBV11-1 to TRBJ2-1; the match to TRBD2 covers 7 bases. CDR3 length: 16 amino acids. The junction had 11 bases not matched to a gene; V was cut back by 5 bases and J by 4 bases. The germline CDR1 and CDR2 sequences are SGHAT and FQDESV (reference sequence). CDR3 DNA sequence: TGTGCCAGCAGCCCCAGCGGGACTGGATGGTACAATGAGCAGTTCTTC. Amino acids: CASSPSGTGWYNEQFF.

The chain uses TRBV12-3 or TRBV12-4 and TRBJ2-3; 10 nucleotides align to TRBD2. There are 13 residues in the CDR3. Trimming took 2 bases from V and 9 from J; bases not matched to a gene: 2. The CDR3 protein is CASSLRGLATQYF. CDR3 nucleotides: TGTGCCAGCAGTTTACGGGGACTAGCGACGCAGTATTTT.

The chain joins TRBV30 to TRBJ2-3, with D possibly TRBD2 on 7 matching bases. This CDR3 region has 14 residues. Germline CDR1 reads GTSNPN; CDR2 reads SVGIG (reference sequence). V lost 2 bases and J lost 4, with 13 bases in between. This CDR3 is CAWSRRGGPDTQYF. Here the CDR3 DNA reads TGTGCCTGGAGTAGGAGGGGGGGCCCAGATACGCAGTATTTT. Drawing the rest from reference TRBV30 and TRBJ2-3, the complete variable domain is SQTIHQWPATLVQPVGSPLSLECTVEGTSNPNLYWYRQAAGRGLQLLFYSVGIGQISSEVPQNLSASRPQDRQFILSSKKLLLSDSGFYLCAWSRRGGPDTQYFGPGTRLTVL.

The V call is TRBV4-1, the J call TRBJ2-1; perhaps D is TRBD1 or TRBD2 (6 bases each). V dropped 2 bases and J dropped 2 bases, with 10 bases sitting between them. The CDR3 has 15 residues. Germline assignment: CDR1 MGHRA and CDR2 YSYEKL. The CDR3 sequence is CASSQHGGPYNEQFF. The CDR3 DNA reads TGCGCCAGCAGCCAACACGGGGGCCCCTACAATGAGCAGTTCTTC.

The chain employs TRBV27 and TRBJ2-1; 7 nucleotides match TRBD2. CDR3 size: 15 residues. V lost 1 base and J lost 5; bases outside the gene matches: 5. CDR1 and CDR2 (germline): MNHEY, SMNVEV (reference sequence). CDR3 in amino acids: CASSLLSSGNNEQFF. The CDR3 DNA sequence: TGTGCCAGCAGTTTATTGTCTAGCGGAAACAATGAGCAGTTCTTC.

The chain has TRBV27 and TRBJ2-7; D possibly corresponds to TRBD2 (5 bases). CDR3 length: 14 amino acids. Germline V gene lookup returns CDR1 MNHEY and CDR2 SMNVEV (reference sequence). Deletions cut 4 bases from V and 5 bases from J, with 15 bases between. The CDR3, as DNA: TGTGCCAGCAGTTCAATTGGACTGATCAACGAGCAGTACTTC. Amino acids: CASSSIGLINEQYF.

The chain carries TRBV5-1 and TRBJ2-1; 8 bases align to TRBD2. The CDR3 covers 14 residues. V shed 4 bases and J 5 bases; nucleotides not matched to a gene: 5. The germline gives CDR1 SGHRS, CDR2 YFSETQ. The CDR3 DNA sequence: TGCGCCAGCAGCGTTACTAGCGGCAACAATGAGCAGTTCTTC. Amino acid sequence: CASSVTSGNNEQFF.

Written as DNA, the CDR3 is TGTGCCATCGTATTTCGCCCTTGGGCAGGAGGCTACACCTTC. Its protein is CAIVFRPWAGGYTF. The chain uses TRBV10-3 and TRBJ1-2; no definite D call. Germline CDR1 and CDR2: ENHRY and SYGVKD. Between the trimmed V and J ends, which lost 8 bases and 8 bases, there was a span of 21 bases. The CDR3 runs to 14 residues.

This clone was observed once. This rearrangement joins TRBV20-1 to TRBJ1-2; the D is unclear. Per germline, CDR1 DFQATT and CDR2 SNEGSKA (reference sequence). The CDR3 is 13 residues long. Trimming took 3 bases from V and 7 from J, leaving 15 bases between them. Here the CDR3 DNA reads TGCAGTGCTAGTCCGCAAACTTTCTCTGGCTACACCTTC. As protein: CSASPQTFSGYTF.

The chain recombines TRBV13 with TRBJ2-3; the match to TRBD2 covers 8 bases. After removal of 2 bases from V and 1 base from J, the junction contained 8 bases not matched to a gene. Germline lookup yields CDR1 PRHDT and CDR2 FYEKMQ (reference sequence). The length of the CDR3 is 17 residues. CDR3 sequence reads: CASSLRRGVRRTDTQYF. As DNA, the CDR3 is TGTGCCAGCAGCTTAAGGCGGGGGGTAAGACGCACAGATACGCAGTATTTT.

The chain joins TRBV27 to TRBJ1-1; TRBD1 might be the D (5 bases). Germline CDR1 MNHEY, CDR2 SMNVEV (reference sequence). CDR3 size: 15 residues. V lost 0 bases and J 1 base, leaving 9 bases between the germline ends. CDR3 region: CASSLSGPKNTEAFF. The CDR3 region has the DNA TGTGCCAGCAGTTTATCGGGGCCAAAGAACACTGAAGCTTTCTTT.

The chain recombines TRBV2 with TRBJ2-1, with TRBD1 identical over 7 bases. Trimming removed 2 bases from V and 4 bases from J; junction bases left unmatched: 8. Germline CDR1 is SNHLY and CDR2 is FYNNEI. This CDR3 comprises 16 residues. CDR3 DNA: TGTGCCAGCAGTGAACTTATGACAGGGAAGTACAATGAGCAGTTCTTC. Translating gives CASSELMTGKYNEQFF.

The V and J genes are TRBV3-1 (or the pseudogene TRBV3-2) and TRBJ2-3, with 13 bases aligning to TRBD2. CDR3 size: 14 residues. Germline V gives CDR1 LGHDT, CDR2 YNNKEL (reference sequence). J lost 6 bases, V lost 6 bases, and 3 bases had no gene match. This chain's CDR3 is CASRRTSGGDTQYF. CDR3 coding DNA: TGTGCCAGCAGGCGGACTAGCGGGGGCGATACGCAGTATTTT.

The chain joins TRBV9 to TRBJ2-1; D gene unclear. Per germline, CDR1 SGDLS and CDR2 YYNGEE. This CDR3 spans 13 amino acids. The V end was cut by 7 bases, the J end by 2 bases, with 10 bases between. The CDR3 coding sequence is TGTGCCAGCTCGGGCGAGACCTACAATGAGCAGTTCTTC. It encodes CASSGETYNEQFF.